What follows are 14 T cell receptor beta chains derived from one specimen sequenced in a study of CD8 T cells in ankylosing spondylitis. Study results and caveats: Among TCR beta sequences, a motif of under ten highly homologous variants appeared characteristic of ankylosing spondylitis blood.

TCRdb called the 5' RACE reads again in MiXCR, with one record for every CDR3 protein. The sample includes fewer than 550,000 distinct CDR3 sequences, about 5.4% seen only once; the top ten take approximately 4%. Antigen specificity for these receptors is unknown. What was sequenced was blood, either unsorted or a sorted T cell fraction (not recorded which). These receptors originate from a male donor with ankylosing spondylitis.

This clonotype was seen ten or more times. The rearrangement joins TRBV7-9 to TRBJ2-7; 9 nucleotides agree with TRBD1. This CDR3 contains 15 residues. V trimming: 5 bases; J trimming: 5 bases; junction bases outside the gene matches: 10. The germline V gene encodes CDR1 SEHNR and CDR2 FQNEAQ (reference sequence). CDR3 nucleotides: TGTGCCAGCAGCCTACAGGGACAGGGATTTGACGAGCAGTACTTC. Amino acids: CASSLQGQGFDEQYF. The complete variable domain, with remaining parts taken from reference TRBV7-9 and TRBJ2-7, reads DTGVSQNPRHKITKRGQNVTFRCDPISEHNRLYWYRQTLGQGPEFLTYFQNEAQLEKSRLLSDRFSAERPKGSFSTLEIQRTEQGDSAMYLCASSLQGQGFDEQYFGPGTRLTVT.

This clonotype has a count of ten or more. V and J are TRBV29-1 and TRBJ1-2; D unresolved. The CDR3 spans 12 residues. CDR1 is SQVTM, CDR2 ANQGSEA, per germline. Trimming pared 4 bases from V and 0 bases from J, leaving 6 bases between. The CDR3 protein is CSVVSPNYGYTF. The CDR3 region has the DNA TGCAGCGTTGTTTCGCCTAACTATGGCTACACCTTC.

This clonotype was counted at least ten times. The gene calls are TRBV5-1 and TRBJ2-5, with 9 bases aligning to TRBD2. Per germline, CDR1 SGHRS and CDR2 YFSETQ. CDR3 length: 15 amino acids. V shed 2 bases and J 2 bases; nucleotides not matched to a gene: 4. Written as DNA, the CDR3 is TGCGCCAGCAGCTTTGTAACTAGCGGGCAAGAGACCCAGTACTTC. Protein: CASSFVTSGQETQYF. Together with reference TRBV5-1 and TRBJ2-5, the CDR3 gives the full variable domain: KAGVTQTPRYLIKTRGQQVTLSCSPISGHRSVSWYQQTPGQGLQFLFEYFSETQRNKGNFPGRFSGRQFSNSRSEMNVSTLELGDSALYLCASSFVTSGQETQYFGPGTRLLVL.

This clonotype has a count of ten or more. This chain uses TRBV7-2 with TRBJ1-5, with a possible D match to TRBD1 (6 bases). Trimming removed 1 base at V and 7 bases at J, with 11 bases between. This CDR3 spans 14 amino acids. Germline values: CDR1 SGHTA, CDR2 FQGNSA. CDR3 sequence (DNA): TGTGCCAGCAGCTTAGGCAGGGGAGTACAGCCCCAGCATTTT. It specifies CASSLGRGVQPQHF. Supplemented by reference TRBV7-2 and TRBJ1-5, the full variable domain reads GAGVSQSPSNKVTEKGKDVELRCDPISGHTALYWYRQSLGQGLEFLIYFQGNSAPDKSGLPSDRFSAERTGGSVSTLTIQRTQQEDSAVYLCASSLGRGVQPQHFGDGTRLSIL.

The sample holds many counts of this clonotype. The chain joins TRBV20-1 to TRBJ2-1; maybe TRBD2 (6 bases). V lost 6 bases and J 7 bases, leaving 16 bases between the germline ends. The germline V gene has CDR1 DFQATT and CDR2 SNEGSKA (reference sequence). The CDR3 has 13 residues. CDR3 amino acids: CSAPDYLGNEQFF. Written as DNA, the CDR3 is TGCAGTGCACCGGACTATTTGGGAAATGAGCAGTTCTTC.

This clonotype was seen ten or more times. The rearrangement links TRBV7-2 to TRBJ1-2, with D possibly TRBD1 on 5 matching bases. The CDR3 spans 13 residues. The V end was cut by 4 bases, the J end by 8 bases, with 14 bases between. In germline, CDR1 is SGHTA, CDR2 FQGNSA. Here the CDR3 DNA reads TGTGCCAGCAGCTCCGACAGTTTACTCGGCTACACCTTC. Translation gives CASSSDSLLGYTF.

In its sample, this clonotype was seen many times. This chain uses TRBV7-2 with TRBJ2-5, with TRBD2 as a possible D gene (5 bases). CDR1 and CDR2 from the germline V gene are SGHTA and FQGNSA. The V end lost 1 base, the J end lost 4 bases, and 10 bases lay between the germline ends. The CDR3 runs 14 residues. CDR3 protein: CASSLGTFRETQYF. The CDR3 DNA follows: TGTGCCAGCAGCTTAGGGACTTTTAGAGAGACCCAGTACTTC.

Ten or more counts support this clonotype. The V gene is TRBV5-1, the J gene TRBJ1-2; 7 positions match TRBD1. The CDR3 loop spans 12 amino acids. CDR1 and CDR2 (germline): SGHRS, YFSETQ. The V segment lost 7 bases and the J segment 6 bases; nucleotides outside the gene matches: 6. CDR3 amino acids: CASSRGRDGYTF. DNA of the CDR3: TGCGCCAGCTCCAGGGGGAGGGATGGCTACACCTTC. Combining the CDR3 with reference TRBV5-1 and TRBJ1-2 gives the whole variable domain KAGVTQTPRYLIKTRGQQVTLSCSPISGHRSVSWYQQTPGQGLQFLFEYFSETQRNKGNFPGRFSGRQFSNSRSEMNVSTLELGDSALYLCASSRGRDGYTFGSGTRLTVV.

There are many counts of this clonotype. This chain links TRBV12-3 or TRBV12-4 with TRBJ2-3; no definite D call. The CDR3 is made up of 14 amino acids. V was clipped by 1 base and J by 2 bases, with 7 bases between them. As DNA, the CDR3 is TGTGCCAGCAGTTTAGAACAGACCACAGATACGCAGTATTTT. Amino acids: CASSLEQTTDTQYF.

Ten or more counts support this clonotype. DNA of the CDR3: TGTGCCAGCAGCTTAGCGACTAGCGGGAGAGTAGAGACCCAGTACTTC. It translates to CASSLATSGRVETQYF. The chain has TRBV7-2 and TRBJ2-5; 12 bases fit TRBD2. J lost 4 bases, V lost 0 bases, and 3 bases had no gene match. Germline lookup yields CDR1 SGHTA and CDR2 FQGNSA. CDR3 length: 16 residues.

This clonotype was counted only a few times. The V gene is TRBV9, the J gene TRBJ2-7, with D possibly being TRBD1 (5 bases). V lost 4 bases and J 5 bases, leaving 16 bases between the germline ends. This CDR3 has 14 residues. Germline V gives CDR1 SGDLS, CDR2 YYNGEE. The CDR3 DNA follows: TGTGCCAGCAGCCCCCGACAGCTACCGAACGAGCAGTACTTC. Its protein product is CASSPRQLPNEQYF.

This clonotype showed up just a few times. The genes are TRBV28 and TRBJ2-7; D gene uncertain. V was clipped by 5 bases and J by 8 bases, with 7 bases between them. The length of the CDR3 is 10 residues. Germline CDR1 MDHEN, CDR2 SYDVKM. In DNA form, the CDR3 reads TGTGCCAGCAGTATTACAAAGCAGTACTTC. This codes for CASSITKQYF.

The sample holds a few counts of this clonotype. The rearrangement links TRBV5-1 to TRBJ2-1; TRBD2 matches 9 bases. Per germline, CDR1 SGHRS and CDR2 YFSETQ. Trimming cost V 0 bases and J 1 base; bases outside gene matches: 17. CDR3 length equals 21 residues. The CDR3 region has the DNA TGCGCCAGCAGCTTGGGTGTCGGAGTGGGGCCTAGCGGGATTTCCTACAATGAGCAGTTCTTC. This sequence encodes CASSLGVGVGPSGISYNEQFF.

The sample holds many counts of this clonotype. The junction and the germline gene differ at one end; a read error may be behind it. The V gene is TRBV27, the J gene TRBJ2-1, with D possibly called TRBD1 or TRBD2 (5 bases each). The germline gives CDR1 MNHEY, CDR2 SMNVEV (reference sequence). This CDR3 has 12 residues. CDR3 DNA sequence: TGTGCCAGCAGTTTAAACGGGGACGTCTGTTATTTC. Translated, it gives CASSLNGDVCYF.